These T cell receptor beta chains were read from a single sample in a study of cytomegalovirus exposure and HLA in healthy donors. Measured with immunoSEQ multiplex PCR; TCRdb has only the in-frame clones, and not every one. Of 90,000 to 100,000 clones listed, roughly four fifths are singletons. Sequences were obtained from PBMCs. Receptors were obtained from a female donor in good health and CMV-seronegative. The CDR3 runs from the conserved cysteine through the conserved F or W. A D gene is named only where the DNA matches it firmly. Size values are once, few and many counts, or a class for expanded clones, and some rows have none.

j_call	d_call	v_call	clone_size	cdr3_aa	cdr3_nt
TRBJ2-7	.	TRBV30	few	CAWSRGGRGYEQYF	TGTGCCTGGAGTAGGGGGGGGCGGGGCTACGAGCAGTACTTC
TRBJ1-5	.	TRBV19	.	CASTTGHLFNQPQHF	TGTGCCAGTACCACCGGACACCTTTTCAATCAGCCCCAGCATTTT
TRBJ2-4	TRBD1	TRBV11-3	once	CASSSGQGAKNIQYF	TGTGCCAGCAGCTCGGGACAGGGGGCCAAAAACATTCAGTACTTC
TRBJ2-2	.	TRBV5-1	.	CASSSRQGRVTGELFF	TGCGCCAGCAGCTCCCGACAGGGGAGGGTGACCGGGGAGCTGTTTTTT
TRBJ2-5	.	TRBV19	.	CASSIGHSQETQYF	TGTGCCAGTAGTATAGGACATTCTCAAGAGACCCAGTACTTC
TRBJ2-1	.	TRBV28	few	CASSLRGGWDNEQFF	TGTGCCAGCAGCCTAAGAGGAGGGTGGGACAATGAGCAGTTCTTC
TRBJ2-7	.	TRBV28	.	CASSQTYEQYF	TGTGCCAGCAGTCAGACCTACGAGCAGTACTTC
TRBJ2-3	.	TRBV5-1	once	CASRTQGSDTQYF	TGCGCCAGCAGGACCCAGGGCTCAGATACGCAGTATTTT
TRBJ1-2	TRBD1	TRBV28	.	CASSLWRGGAGYGYTF	TGTGCCAGCAGTTTATGGAGAGGGGGCGCGGGCTATGGCTACACCTTC
TRBJ2-2	.	TRBV4-2	.	CASSQDSDIYTGELFF	TGTGCCAGCAGCCAAGATTCGGACATATACACCGGGGAGCTGTTTTTT
TRBJ2-7	TRBD1	TRBV28	.	CASTSPGQGPYEQYF	TGTGCCAGCACCAGCCCGGGACAGGGACCCTACGAGCAGTACTTC
TRBJ2-6	.	TRBV5-1	.	CASSPEGHSGANVLTF	TGCGCCAGCAGTCCCGAGGGCCATTCTGGGGCCAACGTCCTGACTTTC
TRBJ1-2	TRBD1	TRBV9	.	CASSVTTGYYGYTF	TGTGCCAGCAGCGTTACGACAGGGTACTATGGCTACACCTTC
TRBJ2-7	TRBD1	TRBV10-1	.	CASNKDRAYEQYF	TGCGCCAGCAATAAGGACAGGGCATACGAGCAGTACTTC
TRBJ2-5	.	TRBV14	few	CASSLGAETQYF	TGTGCCAGCAGCCTAGGAGCGGAGACCCAGTACTTC
TRBJ2-5	TRBD1	TRBV7-9	once	CSSSRTGVETQYF	TGTTCCAGCAGCCGAACAGGGGTTGAGACCCAGTACTTC
TRBJ2-1	.	TRBV11-3	few	CASSSNMNPTHNEQFF	TGTGCCAGCAGCTCGAATATGAACCCTACGCACAATGAGCAGTTCTTC
TRBJ2-7	TRBD2	TRBV5-8	.	CASSLAQTSGEQYF	TGTGCCAGCAGCTTGGCCCAGACTAGCGGCGAGCAGTACTTC
TRBJ2-2	TRBD2	TRBV7-9	few	CSSSLSWIRGAGELFF	TGTTCCAGCAGCTTAAGTTGGATTCGGGGGGCCGGGGAGCTGTTTTTT
TRBJ2-2	TRBD1	TRBV6-5	.	CASSLQGVTGELFF	TGTGCCAGCAGCCTACAGGGGGTCACCGGGGAGCTGTTTTTT
TRBJ1-2	.	TRBV7-9	.	CASSLTYYGYTF	TGTGCCAGCAGCCTTACCTATTATGGCTACACCTTC
TRBJ2-5	TRBD1	TRBV5-4	.	CASSFDRVGETQYF	TGTGCCAGCAGCTTCGACAGGGTGGGGGAGACCCAGTACTTC
TRBJ1-2	TRBD1	TRBV6-5	.	CASKRGGTAYGYTF	TGTGCCAGCAAAAGAGGTGGGACAGCGTATGGCTACACCTTC
TRBJ2-7	TRBD2	TRBV9	once	CASSAGLADSYEQYF	TGTGCCAGCAGCGCGGGACTAGCGGACTCCTACGAGCAGTACTTC
TRBJ1-2	TRBD1	TRBV19	once	CASSMPQVTGEHYGYTF	TGTGCCAGTAGTATGCCCCAGGTGACAGGGGAGCACTATGGCTACACCTTC
TRBJ1-1	TRBD1	TRBV7-9	.	CASSPRPWDRNTEAFF	TGTGCCAGCAGCCCGAGACCCTGGGACAGGAACACTGAAGCTTTCTTT
TRBJ2-5	.	TRBV10-2	.	CASRERTAQETQYF	TGCGCCAGCAGAGAAAGGACAGCGCAAGAGACCCAGTACTTC
TRBJ2-1	TRBD1	TRBV20-1	once	CSASTGWKFF	TGCAGTGCATCGACAGGGTGGAAGTTCTTC
TRBJ2-5	.	TRBV9	.	CASSVAGGTETQYF	TGTGCCAGCAGCGTAGCTGGCGGGACCGAGACCCAGTACTTC
TRBJ2-7	.	TRBV2	few	CASSAMVTSSYEQYF	TGTGCCAGCAGTGCAATGGTTACGAGCTCCTACGAGCAGTACTTC
TRBJ1-6	.	TRBV6-5	few	CASRDSSNSPLHF	TGTGCCAGCAGGGACAGCTCGAATTCACCCCTCCACTTT
TRBJ1-5	.	TRBV28	few	CASSLYQGRSNQPQHF	TGTGCCAGCAGTTTATATCAGGGAAGAAGTAATCAGCCCCAGCATTTT
TRBJ2-7	.	TRBV9	.	CASSKGGAGYEQYF	TGTGCCAGCAGCAAGGGTGGGGCTGGCTACGAGCAGTACTTC
TRBJ2-1	TRBD2	TRBV7-2	.	CASSFRVRLAGANEQFF	TGTGCCAGCAGCTTCCGGGTCCGGCTAGCGGGAGCCAATGAGCAGTTCTTC
TRBJ1-6	.	TRBV30	.	CAWSVRGESLHF	TGTGCCTGGAGTGTACGGGGGGAATCCCTCCACTTT